Listed here are 28 T cell receptor beta chains from one sample, sequenced in a study of blood T cell repertoires in COVID-19. The data were produced by immunoSEQ multiplex PCR, yet TCRdb's version contains in-frame clones alone and is incomplete. The top ten hold less than 3.5% of the sample, which has around 250,000 clones, approximately 90% seen once. The sequencing sample was made of PBMCs or T cells enriched from blood (not recorded which). The receptor set was obtained from a man aged 35 to 55 who had been exposed to COVID-19.

This sequence joins TRBV21-1 and TRBJ2-1; TRBD2 is the table's D call and was not checked against the DNA. TRBV21-1 is a recognized pseudogene. The CDR3 covers 16 residues. This CDR3 is CASSGPGAPPNNEQFF. In nucleotides, the CDR3 is TGTGCCAGCAGCGGTCCGGGAGCCCCGCCGAACAATGAGCAGTTCTTC.

In this sample, this clone turned up once. The chain combines TRBV30 with TRBJ2-5, with TRBD2 identical over 8 bases. This CDR3 has 15 residues. Germline CDR1 and CDR2: GTSNPN and SVGIG (reference sequence). Unmatched junction bases numbered 7, after V lost 0 bases and J lost 4 bases. CDR3 nucleotide sequence: TGTGCCTGGAGTGTAGTGACCGGGGGGGGAGAGACCCAGTACTTC. Translating it yields CAWSVVTGGGETQYF.

This sequence joins TRBV5-4 and TRBJ1-1; a possible D gene is TRBD1 (5 bases). The germline V gene has CDR1 SGHNT and CDR2 YYREEE (reference sequence). This CDR3 region has 12 residues. The ends were cut back, 4 bases at V and 9 bases at J, with 13 bases in the middle. The CDR3 bases are TGTGCCAGCAGCGGGGGGATGGAGAAAGCTTTCTTT. This encodes CASSGGMEKAFF. The variable domain in full, completed from reference TRBV5-4 and TRBJ1-1, reads ETGVTQSPTHLIKTRGQQVTLRCSSQSGHNTVSWYQQALGQGPQFIFQYYREEENGRGNFPPRFSGLQFPNYSSELNVNALELDDSALYLCASSGGMEKAFFGQGTRLTVV.

This rearrangement joins TRBV6-5 to TRBJ1-1; TRBD1 agrees at 7 bases. Trimming at V came to 6 bases and at J to 8 bases, leaving 3 bases not matched to a gene. CDR3 size: 11 residues. Germline values: CDR1 MNHEY, CDR2 SVGAGI. The CDR3 DNA reads as TGTGCCAGCAGCCGGGACAGCGAAGCTTTCTTT. This codes for CASSRDSEAFF.

The chain joins TRBV12-5 to TRBJ2-2; perhaps TRBD2 as D (6 bases). Germline CDR1 reads LGHNT; CDR2 reads FRNRAP. V lost 3 bases and J 4 bases, leaving 15 bases between the germline ends. The CDR3 is 16 amino acids. The CDR3 spells CASGFTALGGTGELFF. CDR3 DNA: TGTGCTAGTGGTTTTACAGCACTCGGGGGCACCGGGGAGCTGTTTTTT.

The chain uses TRBV6-6 and TRBJ1-5; weak D call: TRBD1 (5 bases). CDR1 and CDR2 from the germline V gene are MNHNY and SVGAGI (reference sequence). The V and J ends lost 5 bases and 9 bases respectively, with 26 bases between them. This CDR3 is 17 amino acids long. The CDR3 DNA follows: TGTGCCAGCAGTCCGCCGGGACTGAAGGAAGAAATCGGGCCCCAGCATTTT. Translation: CASSPPGLKEEIGPQHF.

This rearrangement joins TRBV19 to TRBJ1-5, with D tentatively TRBD1 (5 bases). The germline V gene has CDR1 LNHDA and CDR2 SQIVND (reference sequence). There are 13 residues in the CDR3. CDR3 in DNA: TGTGCGGGGGGAGGGGCTGAAGGTCAGCCCCAGCATTTT. Its protein product is CAGGGAEGQPQHF.

This chain connects TRBV12-5 to TRBJ2-1; 10 bases line up with TRBD2. V dropped 4 bases and J dropped 5; count of bases not matched to a gene: 5. This CDR3 contains 15 residues. Germline CDR1 reads LGHNT; CDR2 reads FRNRAP. CDR3 loop: CASGSGLAINNEQFF. The CDR3 DNA reads as TGTGCTAGTGGTTCGGGACTAGCGATTAACAATGAGCAGTTCTTC. Full variable domain (rest looked up from reference TRBV12-5 and TRBJ2-1): DARVTQTPRHKVTEMGQEVTMRCQPILGHNTVFWYRQTMMQGLELLAYFRNRAPLDDSGMPKDRFSAEMPDATLATLKIQPSEPRDSAVYFCASGSGLAINNEQFFGPGTRLTVL.

The chain couples TRBV5-4 to TRBJ1-1; no reliable D call. Germline-derived CDR1 and CDR2 are SGHNT and YYREEE (reference sequence). The CDR3 runs to 16 residues. V was cut by 0 bases and J by 4 bases, with 16 bases left in between. CDR3 loop: CASSLAASSRSTEAFF. The CDR3 bases are TGTGCCAGCAGCTTGGCCGCCTCTTCCCGGAGCACTGAAGCTTTCTTT.

There are a few counts of this clone. CDR3 nucleotide sequence: TGCGCCAGCAGCTTGACCACAGGGTCCTACGAGCAGTACTTC. Encoded protein: CASSLTTGSYEQYF. V and J are TRBV5-1 and TRBJ2-7, with D perhaps matching TRBD1 (6 bases). Trimming stripped 1 base from V and 1 base from J, with 9 bases between. Germline lookup yields CDR1 SGHRS and CDR2 YFSETQ. The CDR3 consists of 14 residues.

The chain employs TRBV3-1 (or the pseudogene TRBV3-2) and TRBJ1-5; the D is unclear. Trimming removed 1 base at V and 7 bases at J, with 14 bases between. The V gene's germline CDR1 is LGHDT and CDR2 YNNKEL (reference sequence). The CDR3 runs to 15 residues. CDR3 in amino acids: CASSQAVTAGQPQHF. The CDR3 nucleotides read TGTGCCAGCAGCCAAGCCGTCACAGCCGGACAGCCCCAGCATTTT.

The V call is TRBV11-2, the J call TRBJ2-1; D ambiguous. V lost 2 bases, J lost 5 bases, and 4 bases lay in between. This CDR3 contains 12 residues. Germline V CDR1 and CDR2: SGHAT, FQNNGV. The CDR3 bases are TGTGCCAGCAGCTTATCTGACAATGAGCAGTTCTTC. Translating gives CASSLSDNEQFF.

J is TRBJ2-7 and V is TRBV25-1, with D possibly matching TRBD2 (5 bases). Germline V gene lookup returns CDR1 MGHDK and CDR2 SYGVNS. CDR3 length: 15 amino acids. Trimming cost V 1 base and J 5 bases, with 15 bases left between them. CDR3 loop: CASSESLTKHHEQYF. The CDR3 nucleotides read TGTGCCAGCAGTGAATCACTGACTAAACACCACGAGCAGTACTTC.

The rearrangement links TRBV25-1 to TRBJ2-5; 11 positions match TRBD2. Germline CDR1 and CDR2: MGHDK and SYGVNS. Trimming took 5 bases from V and 1 from J; bases not matched to a gene: 9. The CDR3 totals 17 residues. The CDR3, as DNA: TGTGCCAGCAGTCGGCCCCGACTAGCGGGGTTCCAAGAGACCCAGTACTTC. Protein product: CASSRPRLAGFQETQYF.

The chain has TRBV27 and TRBJ1-2; a possible D gene is TRBD1 (5 bases). This CDR3 is 15 amino acids long. Germline values: CDR1 MNHEY, CDR2 SMNVEV (reference sequence). The V end was cut by 6 bases, the J end by 4 bases, with 18 bases between. CDR3 DNA: TGTGCCAGCAGAAAACCCGGGCCTAGGGGCTATGGCTACACCTTC. Translation: CASRKPGPRGYGYTF.

For the CDR3, the DNA is TGTGCCAGCAGTTCGGGGTTATCTTCCTACAATGAGCAGTTCTTC. This sequence encodes CASSSGLSSYNEQFF. This chain connects TRBV7-6 to TRBJ2-1, with a weak D call TRBD2 (5 bases). The V gene's germline CDR1 is SGHVS and CDR2 FNYEAQ. Deletions cut 6 bases from V and 1 base from J, with 13 bases between. This CDR3 spans 15 amino acids.

With regard to this clone: This sample includes further DNA sequences coding for the same CDR3. CDR3 nucleotide sequence: TGCGCCAGCAGCCAAACGGGGTCACCCCTCCACTTT. Translation: CASSQTGSPLHF. The rearrangement joins TRBV4-1 to TRBJ1-6, with D uncertain. The CDR3 sequence is 12 residues long. CDR1 MGHRA and CDR2 YSYEKL come from the germline V gene. The V end was cut by 2 bases, the J end by 10 bases, with 6 bases between.

This sequence joins TRBV11-3 and TRBJ1-1; TRBD1 matches 9 bases. V dropped 1 base and J dropped 4; count of bases not matched to a gene: 10. Germline CDR1 SGHNT, CDR2 YENEEA. This CDR3 has 17 residues. CDR3 sequence: CASSLALGQGFTTEAFF. The CDR3 bases are TGTGCCAGCAGCTTAGCCCTGGGACAGGGCTTTACCACTGAAGCTTTCTTT.

The gene calls are TRBV27 and TRBJ1-6, with 8 positions matching TRBD1. V lost 4 bases to trimming and J lost 5 bases; unmatched junction nucleotides: 4. The CDR3 extends over 15 amino acids. Per the germline V gene, CDR1 is MNHEY and CDR2 is SMNVEV (reference sequence). CDR3: CASSYRTGNNSPLHF. DNA of the CDR3: TGTGCCAGCAGTTATAGGACAGGGAATAATTCACCCCTCCACTTT.

The chain uses TRBV7-3 and TRBJ2-3, with D perhaps TRBD2 (5 bases). Trimming shortened V by 5 bases and J by 11 bases, and 20 bases separated the two germline ends. This CDR3 is 14 amino acids long. Germline V lookup: CDR1 SGHTA, CDR2 FQGTGA. CDR3 sequence: CASSPFGGPEGQYF. CDR3 in DNA: TGTGCCAGCAGCCCCTTCGGCGGGCCCGAGGGGCAGTATTTT.

V usage is TRBV25-1 and J usage is TRBJ2-7, with D unclear. The CDR3 is 15 residues long. The germline V and J ends were trimmed by 3 bases and 0 bases, with 12 bases remaining between them. Germline V gene data show CDR1 as MGHDK and CDR2 as SYGVNS. The CDR3 loop reads CASSDPARGSYEQYF. DNA of the CDR3: TGTGCCAGCAGTGATCCAGCGCGAGGCTCCTACGAGCAGTACTTC.

The sample holds one count of this clone. This rearrangement joins TRBV7-9 to TRBJ1-4; 7 nucleotides align to TRBD1. After removal of 2 bases from V and 8 bases from J, the junction contained 11 bases not matched to a gene. This CDR3 comprises 16 residues. Germline V gene sequence: CDR1 SEHNR, CDR2 FQNEAQ (reference sequence). The CDR3 sequence is CASSLTLTGLGEKLFF. The CDR3 nucleotides read TGTGCCAGCAGCTTAACCTTGACAGGGTTGGGGGAAAAACTGTTTTTT.

This chain uses TRBV6-4 with TRBJ2-2; tentative D call: TRBD2 (6 bases). CDR1 and CDR2 (germline): MRHNA, SNTAGT. V was clipped by 8 bases and J by 8 bases, with 9 bases between them. This CDR3 region has 11 residues. Here the CDR3 reads CASQGGGELFF. The CDR3 nucleotides read TGTGCCAGCCAGGGAGGTGGGGAGCTGTTTTTT.

V gene TRBV5-3 combines with J gene TRBJ2-1, with TRBD1 identical over 7 bases. TRBV5-3 is filed as an ORF, its function uncertain. CDR3 length equals 12 residues. Trimming at V came to 4 bases and at J to 10 bases, leaving 5 bases not matched to a gene. CDR3 sequence reads: CARSRQGGEQFF. CDR3 nucleotides: TGTGCCAGAAGCCGACAGGGTGGCGAGCAGTTCTTC.

V usage is TRBV7-6 and J usage is TRBJ1-2, with TRBD1 matching over 12 bases. Germline assignment: CDR1 SGHVS and CDR2 FNYEAQ. Losses at the gene ends were 7 bases for V and 4 bases for J; bases not matched to a gene: 7. The CDR3 has 15 amino acids. DNA of the CDR3: TGTGCCAGCACCCCAGGGACAGGGGGCAGCTATGGCTACACCTTC. Protein product: CASTPGTGGSYGYTF. The variable domain in full, with the rest retrieved from reference TRBV7-6 and TRBJ1-2, is GAGVSQSPRYKVTKRGQDVALRCDPISGHVSLYWYRQALGQGPEFLTYFNYEAQQDKSGLPNDRFSAERPEGSISTLTIQRTEQRDSAMYRCASTPGTGGSYGYTFGSGTRLTVV.

CDR3 nucleotide sequence: TGTGCCAGCAGTGAAGCGCCGGGGGGCATGAACACTGAAGCTTTCTTT. This translates into CASSEAPGGMNTEAFF. The J gene is TRBJ1-1, the V gene TRBV2; the D gene is possibly TRBD1 (6 bases). The CDR3 totals 16 residues. Germline V CDR1 and CDR2: SNHLY, FYNNEI. V was pared by 0 bases and J by 0 bases, with 11 bases between.

V is TRBV6-2 or TRBV6-3 and J is TRBJ1-1; D uncertain. With 0 bases removed from V and 0 bases from J, the gap between germline ends came to 8 bases. The CDR3 spans 15 residues. Germline V lookup: CDR1 MNHEY, CDR2 SVGEGT. Here the CDR3 DNA reads TGTGCCAGCAGTTACTCTGGCAAGATGAACACTGAAGCTTTCTTT. Protein: CASSYSGKMNTEAFF.

The gene calls are TRBV5-4 and TRBJ2-7, with 12 bases matching TRBD2. V lost 3 bases to trimming and J lost 4 bases; unmatched junction nucleotides: 11. This CDR3 has 17 amino acids. Germline loops: CDR1 SGHNT, CDR2 YYREEE (reference sequence). The CDR3 nucleotides read TGTGCCAGCAGCTCTACCGGACTAGCGGGAAACATGTACGAGCAGTACTTC. Encoded protein: CASSSTGLAGNMYEQYF. The full variable domain, with the rest looked up from reference TRBV5-4 and TRBJ2-7, is ETGVTQSPTHLIKTRGQQVTLRCSSQSGHNTVSWYQQALGQGPQFIFQYYREEENGRGNFPPRFSGLQFPNYSSELNVNALELDDSALYLCASSSTGLAGNMYEQYFGPGTRLTVT.